Shown below are 5 T cell receptor beta chains from a single sample sequenced in a study of blood T cell repertoires in COVID-19. Data came from immunoSEQ multiplex PCR; TCRdb stores just in-frame clones and leaves some out. The data hold some 83,000 clones, with over 75% observed a single time. The sequenced sample consisted of peripheral blood. The receptors shown here come from a man aged 45-65 years with acute or convalescent COVID-19.

In its sample, this clone was seen once. The chain joins TRBV13 to TRBJ2-3; possibly TRBD2 for D (5 bases). Germline lookup yields CDR1 PRHDT and CDR2 FYEKMQ (reference sequence). CDR3 size: 13 residues. The V end was cut by 5 bases, the J end by 5 bases, with 11 bases between. The CDR3 DNA follows: TGTGCCAGCAGCAAGGACTGGGGAGATACGCAGTATTTT. Translated: CASSKDWGDTQYF.

The chain carries TRBV29-1 and TRBJ2-2, with TRBD1 matching 8 bases. Trimming took 3 bases from V and 5 from J; bases not matched to a gene: 5. The CDR3 contains 14 residues. Germline V gene sequence: CDR1 SQVTM, CDR2 ANQGSEA. The CDR3 DNA sequence: TGCAGCGTTGACGGACAGGGAGGTACCGGGGAGCTGTTTTTT. Translated, it gives CSVDGQGGTGELFF.

This clone has a single count. The chain combines TRBV7-6 with TRBJ2-3, with TRBD2 matching 12 bases. Trimming removed 6 bases from V and 2 bases from J; junction bases left unmatched: 6. The V gene's germline CDR1 is SGHVS and CDR2 FNYEAQ. The CDR3 totals 16 residues. The CDR3 nucleotides read TGTGCCAGCAGTTCCGGACTAGCGGGATCCACAGATACGCAGTATTTT. The encoded protein is CASSSGLAGSTDTQYF.

The chain recombines TRBV5-3 with TRBJ1-4; tentative D call: TRBD1 (6 bases). Being an ORF, TRBV5-3 has a function that is uncertain. The CDR3 has 14 amino acids. Trimming cost V 4 bases and J 6 bases, with 13 bases left between them. CDR3 loop: CARSPTRQDEKLFF. The DNA for the CDR3 is TGTGCCAGAAGCCCCACCCGACAGGATGAAAAACTGTTTTTT.

The chain recombines TRBV7-2 with TRBJ2-5, with 9 bases aligning to TRBD1. Germline loops: CDR1 SGHTA, CDR2 FQGNSA. The CDR3 runs to 18 residues. J gave up 5 bases and V 1 base, and 14 bases lay outside the gene matches. The DNA for the CDR3 is TGTGCCAGCAGCTTAGAGTTTGTCGGACAGGGGCGAGGGGAGACCCAGTACTTC. Translating gives CASSLEFVGQGRGETQYF.